The entry that follows covers one T cell receptor beta chain sequence. Its antigen remains unidentified. The data stem from a study of T cell repertoires in cytomegalovirus infection. Study summary: CMV infection together with matching HLA type was indicated by public TCR beta signatures.

General study findings and limits: Pooled public TCR beta family frequency picked out CMV carriers with the relevant HLA.

TCRdb analysed the reads with MiXCR anew, one entry per CDR3 protein. The data hold 30,000 to 40,000 distinct CDR3 sequences, with roughly 49% observed a single time. The sample here was CD8+ T cells from cultured PBMCs, taken from culture after CMV antigen stimulation. The TCR originated in a human donor in good health (CMV status not recorded). Some clones in this sample may be carry-over from other donors' samples.

For the CDR3, the DNA is TGTGCCAGCAGTAACCCACCGGGCGGAAACACTGAAGCTTTCTTT. It translates to CASSNPPGGNTEAFF. The V gene is TRBV27, the J gene TRBJ1-1; no reliable D call. V dropped 5 bases and J dropped 2 bases, with 15 bases sitting between them. Germline lookup yields CDR1 MNHEY and CDR2 SMNVEV (reference sequence). The CDR3 spans 15 residues.